Each of the 20 T cell receptor beta chains below was sequenced from the same sample in a study of T-cell reconstitution after alpha-beta-depleted transplantation in children. The authors prepared the TCRbeta library with unique molecular identifiers. TCRdb independently ran MiXCR on the PCR reads; one entry per CDR3 protein. The data contain fewer than 500,000 distinct CDR3 sequences, 43% of them singletons. The source material was PBMCs, sampled before TCRalphabeta/CD19-depleted stem cell transplant. Receptors were obtained from a girl aged 2-10 years with aplastic anemia, due to receive a stem cell transplant.

The rearrangement links TRBV5-1 to TRBJ2-6; D may match TRBD1 or TRBD2 (5 bases each). Germline V gene data show CDR1 as SGHRS and CDR2 as YFSETQ. CDR3 length: 16 amino acids. V dropped 4 bases and J dropped 0 bases, with 11 bases sitting between them. CDR3 nucleotide sequence: TGCGCCAGCAGCGGGGCAGGGAGCTCTGGGGCCAACGTCCTGACTTTC. It is translated as CASSGAGSSGANVLTF.

As concerns this clonotype: With a much larger clone just one base away, this may be a read error. V usage is TRBV7-9 and J usage is TRBJ2-7; D is unresolved. Germline CDR1 SEHNR, CDR2 FQNEAQ (reference sequence). The CDR3 has 11 residues. V was clipped by 5 bases and J by 2 bases, with 4 bases between them. DNA for the CDR3: TGTGCCAGCAGCAAAACCTACGAGCAGTACTTC. It codes for CASSKTYEQYF.

The V gene is TRBV20-1, the J gene TRBJ2-2; the D is unclear. Germline loops: CDR1 DFQATT, CDR2 SNEGSKA (reference sequence). This CDR3 contains 12 residues. V lost 0 bases, J lost 9 bases, and 8 bases lay in between. Here the CDR3 reads CSARDQVRELFF. CDR3 nucleotide sequence: TGCAGTGCTAGAGATCAAGTCCGGGAGCTGTTTTTT.

The chain is built from TRBV10-3 and TRBJ2-5; perhaps TRBD1 as D (6 bases). The length of the CDR3 is 13 residues. From germline, CDR1 is ENHRY and CDR2 SYGVKD. Between the trimmed V and J ends, which lost 10 bases and 3 bases, there was a span of 15 bases. This CDR3 is CATGLGAEETQYF. The CDR3 region has the DNA TGTGCCACCGGTCTGGGGGCCGAAGAGACCCAGTACTTC.

This clonotype has ten or more counts. This sequence joins TRBV5-1 and TRBJ2-1, with 7 bases matching TRBD2. With 4 bases clipped from V and 9 bases from J, the junction kept 19 bases outside the gene matches. The CDR3 totals 17 residues. Germline-derived CDR1 and CDR2 are SGHRS and YFSETQ. The CDR3 spells CASSPPLRSGGGGEQFF. CDR3 DNA sequence: TGCGCCAGCAGCCCCCCCCTGAGGTCAGGAGGCGGGGGTGAGCAGTTCTTC.

This clonotype was counted many times. V and J are TRBV20-1 and TRBJ2-7, with 7 positions matching TRBD1. Looked up from germline, CDR1 is DFQATT and CDR2 is SNEGSKA (reference sequence). CDR3 length equals 13 residues. V lost 3 bases to trimming and J lost 4 bases; unmatched junction nucleotides: 6. The CDR3 sequence is CSASGDRGYEQYF. For the CDR3, the DNA is TGCAGTGCTAGCGGGGACAGAGGATACGAGCAGTACTTC.

Details on this clonotype: A read error may produce the germline difference seen at one junction end. The chain is built from TRBV5-1 and TRBJ2-1; perhaps TRBD2 as D (6 bases). The V gene's germline CDR1 is SGHRS and CDR2 YFSETQ. The CDR3 has 21 amino acids. The CDR3 DNA reads as TGCGCCAGCAGCGGTGGGTTGAGGCCTACTAGCCCCGCGAGATCCTACCATGAGCAGTTCTTC. This encodes CASSGGLRPTSPARSYHEQFF.

V usage is TRBV4-2 and J usage is TRBJ1-2; maybe TRBD1 (5 bases). Per the germline V gene, CDR1 is LGHNA and CDR2 is YNFKEQ. There are 16 residues in the CDR3. V was clipped by 2 bases and J by 6 bases, with 19 bases between them. The CDR3 here is CASSQFEGGAPHGYTF. For the CDR3, the DNA is TGTGCCAGCAGCCAATTCGAGGGAGGGGCTCCTCATGGCTACACCTTC.

The CDR3 loop is CSALSTGYLGKNIQYF. The CDR3 nucleotides are TGCAGTGCTTTATCTACAGGTTATCTGGGCAAAAACATTCAGTACTTC. This rearrangement joins TRBV20-1 to TRBJ2-4; tentative D call: TRBD1 (5 bases). CDR3 length equals 16 residues. V lost 5 bases and J lost 3, with 20 bases in between. The germline gives CDR1 DFQATT, CDR2 SNEGSKA (reference sequence).

The chain combines TRBV5-1 with TRBJ2-5, with 8 bases fitting TRBD2. The junction had 7 bases not matched to a gene; V was cut back by 4 bases and J by 5 bases. The CDR3 covers 14 residues. Germline V gene data show CDR1 as SGHRS and CDR2 as YFSETQ. CDR3 in DNA: TGCGCCAGCAGCCCCCGACTAGCGCAGGAGACCCAGTACTTC. Encoded protein: CASSPRLAQETQYF.

The table lists this clonotype with many counts. This chain joins TRBV9 and TRBJ2-1; no firm D call. CDR1 and CDR2 (germline): SGDLS, YYNGEE. This CDR3 has 13 residues. With 2 bases removed from V and 5 bases from J, the gap between germline ends came to 8 bases. The CDR3 DNA reads TGTGCCAGCAGCGTGACGACAAACAATGAGCAGTTCTTC. Protein sequence: CASSVTTNNEQFF.

This chain connects TRBV28 to TRBJ2-5, with a weak D call TRBD2 (6 bases). V shed 7 bases and J shed 4 bases, with 13 bases lying between them. This CDR3 is built from 13 residues. Looked up from germline, CDR1 is MDHEN and CDR2 is SYDVKM. CDR3 sequence: CASTPSGRETQYF. The CDR3 DNA sequence: TGTGCCAGCACCCCCTCCGGGAGAGAGACCCAGTACTTC.

This clonotype was seen ten or more times. V and J are TRBV24-1 and TRBJ2-2, with TRBD1 matching over 7 bases. The CDR3 runs to 17 residues. Germline CDR1 is KGHDR and CDR2 is SFDVKD. V was clipped by 6 bases and J by 0 bases; unmatched bases: 9. CDR3 DNA: TGTGCCACCAGTAAAGACAGGGTAACGTCGAACACCGGGGAGCTGTTTTTT. This translates into CATSKDRVTSNTGELFF.

This chain connects TRBV12-3 or TRBV12-4 to TRBJ2-7; D not resolved. V shed 4 bases and J shed 6 bases, with 13 bases lying between them. This CDR3 contains 13 residues. CDR3 protein: CASSSHDHPEQYF. CDR3 coding DNA: TGTGCCAGCAGTTCCCACGATCACCCCGAGCAGTACTTC.

This clonotype was found many times. The chain recombines TRBV12-3 or TRBV12-4 with TRBJ1-1, with TRBD1 matching over 7 bases. This CDR3 has 13 amino acids. With V trimmed by 10 bases and J by 5 bases, 10 bases remained unmatched. The CDR3 loop is CAIREGARTEAFF. The DNA of the CDR3 is TGTGCCATCAGGGAGGGGGCTCGAACTGAAGCTTTCTTT.

V gene TRBV6-2 or TRBV6-3 combines with J gene TRBJ2-1; D uncertain. The CDR3 contains 12 residues. Deletions cut 2 bases from V and 11 bases from J, with 10 bases between. Germline V gene sequence: CDR1 MNHEY, CDR2 SVGEGT. CDR3 in DNA: TGTGCCAGCAGTTACGTTGGGCGTAAGCAGTTCTTC. This gives the protein CASSYVGRKQFF.

The J gene is TRBJ2-7, the V gene TRBV3-1, with D tentatively TRBD2 (6 bases). Germline CDR1 LGHDT, CDR2 YNNKEL (reference sequence). This CDR3 is built from 13 residues. V was shortened by 1 base and J by 6 bases, with 10 bases between the two germline ends. CDR3 sequence reads: CASSQGRGGEQYF. Here the CDR3 DNA reads TGTGCCAGCAGCCAAGGTCGGGGAGGCGAGCAGTACTTC.

This clonotype was observed many times. This chain uses TRBV5-1 with TRBJ2-1; TRBD2 matches at 8 bases. There are 16 residues in the CDR3. J gave up 7 bases and V 0 bases, and 9 bases lay outside the gene matches. From germline, CDR1 is SGHRS and CDR2 YFSETQ. CDR3 residues: CASSLVGSGAQNEQFF. The CDR3 nucleotides are TGCGCCAGCAGCTTGGTAGGTAGCGGGGCCCAGAATGAGCAGTTCTTC.

The V and J genes are TRBV6-1 and TRBJ2-7, with 8 bases identical to TRBD2. V lost 4 bases and J lost 4; bases outside the gene matches: 9. The CDR3 sequence is 15 residues long. Germline V gene sequence: CDR1 MNHNS, CDR2 SASEGT. The CDR3 region is CASSAPLGLAYEQYF. The CDR3 nucleotides read TGTGCCAGCAGTGCCCCCTTAGGACTAGCTTACGAGCAGTACTTC.

The chain combines TRBV11-2 with TRBJ2-3; 14 bases match TRBD2. The junction had 6 bases not matched to a gene; V was cut back by 1 base and J by 0 bases. The CDR3 length is 19 residues. Germline V CDR1 and CDR2: SGHAT, FQNNGV. CDR3 nucleotides: TGTGCCAGCAGCTTAGGGAGACTAGCGGGAGGGCCAAGCACAGATACGCAGTATTTT. Its translation: CASSLGRLAGGPSTDTQYF.